A selection of T cell receptor beta chains follows, all from one sample in a study of regulatory T cells in long-lasting Graves disease. TCRdb processed the multiplex PCR reads anew with MiXCR; each CDR3 protein has one entry. The sample shows some 350,000 distinct CDR3 sequences, around 15% of them seen only once. A further study also used this sample, focusing on T cells in Graves' hyperthyroidism and ophthalmopathy.

The sequencing used peripheral blood mononuclear cells (PBMCs), collected at new diagnosis, from a patient treated with antithyroid drugs. The receptors here all came from a young woman with Graves disease. Each CDR3 is given with its conserved first and last residue. A D gene is named only where the DNA matches it firmly. Size is omitted from some rows. Given values are once, few, many or a class for expanded clones.

J	V	size	D	CDR3	DNA
TRBJ2-7	TRBV30	many	TRBD1	CAWTKPGGKSSYEQYF	TGTGCCTGGACAAAACCAGGGGGAAAGAGCTCCTACGAGCAGTACTTC
TRBJ1-1	TRBV2	many	TRBD1	CASSPTGQGAVTEAFF	TGTGCCAGCAGCCCAACGGGACAGGGGGCTGTCACTGAAGCTTTCTTT
TRBJ1-1	TRBV15	many	-	CATSRRGGVGTEAFF	TGTGCCACCAGCAGACGGGGTGGGGTGGGCACTGAAGCTTTCTTT
TRBJ2-5	TRBV5-6	many	TRBD1	CASSHDREETQYF	TGTGCCAGCAGCCATGACAGGGAGGAGACCCAGTACTTC
TRBJ2-3	TRBV7-2	many	-	CASSLGGGNADTQYF	TGTGCCAGCAGCTTAGGAGGGGGTAATGCAGATACGCAGTATTTT
TRBJ2-5	TRBV6-1	-	-	CASSDQGGETQYF	TGTGCCAGCAGTGATCAGGGTGGGGAGACCCAGTACTTC
TRBJ2-7	TRBV5-1	few	-	CASNLEQAYEQYF	TGCGCCAGCAACTTGGAACAGGCCTACGAGCAGTACTTC
TRBJ2-3	TRBV12-3/TRBV12-4	many	-	CASSLLRDPAYF	TGTGCCAGCAGTTTGTTACGGGACCCGGCGTATTTT
TRBJ2-1	TRBV5-1	many	-	CASREGRSYNEQFF	TGCGCCAGCAGGGAAGGGAGAAGCTACAATGAGCAGTTCTTC
TRBJ2-1	TRBV7-3	many	-	CASSRAGDEQFF	TGTGCCAGCAGCCGAGCGGGTGATGAGCAGTTCTTC
TRBJ1-1	TRBV5-1	few	-	CASSPMSLGDTEAFF	TGCGCCAGCAGCCCGATGTCCCTCGGTGACACTGAAGCTTTCTTT
TRBJ2-7	TRBV7-9	few	TRBD1	CASSRRRLTGILYEQYF	TGTGCCAGCAGCCGACGCCGCTTGACAGGGATTCTCTACGAGCAGTACTTC
TRBJ1-5	TRBV7-8	-	-	CASRPGRENQPQHF	TGTGCCAGCAGGCCCGGACGGGAGAATCAGCCCCAGCATTTT
TRBJ2-2	TRBV30	many	TRBD2	CAWSVLAVPNTGELFF	TGTGCCTGGAGTGTACTAGCGGTGCCGAACACCGGGGAGCTGTTTTTT
TRBJ2-1	TRBV3-1	many	-	CASSPEGYEQFF	TGTGCCAGCAGCCCTGAGGGATATGAGCAGTTCTTC
TRBJ2-1	TRBV7-3	many	TRBD2	CASSLSTAGVSGEQFF	TGTGCCAGCAGCTTAAGTACAGCGGGAGTCAGTGGTGAGCAGTTCTTC
TRBJ2-7	TRBV28	-	TRBD2	CASSLRLAVYEQYF	TGTGCCAGCAGTTTGCGTCTAGCGGTCTACGAGCAGTACTTC
TRBJ1-1	TRBV5-6	-	-	CASSPKKTGNTEAFF	TGTGCCAGCAGCCCGAAAAAGACAGGGAACACTGAAGCTTTCTTT
TRBJ2-7	TRBV5-1	-	-	CASRRLSEPGVEQYF	TGCGCCAGCCGACGGCTCAGCGAACCGGGAGTGGAGCAGTACTTC
TRBJ2-7	TRBV11-2	-	-	CASSRGRGDAYEQYF	TGTGCCAGCTCCCGGGGTAGGGGTGATGCCTACGAGCAGTACTTC
TRBJ2-5	TRBV10-3	-	-	CATQTKQGQEARYF	TGTGCCACCCAAACTAAGCAGGGACAAGAGGCCCGGTACTTC
TRBJ2-1	TRBV11-3	many	TRBD2	CASSPSGPYNEQFF	TGTGCCAGCAGCCCTAGCGGCCCCTACAATGAGCAGTTCTTC
TRBJ1-5	TRBV7-3	-	-	CASSSYYWGNQPQHF	TGTGCCAGCAGCTCTTATTATTGGGGCAATCAGCCCCAGCATTTT
TRBJ1-4	TRBV12-3/TRBV12-4	many	TRBD1	CASSLTGGREKLFF	TGTGCCAGCAGTCTGACAGGGGGCAGGGAAAAACTGTTTTTT
TRBJ2-1	TRBV3-1	many	-	CASSQEPRREQFF	TGTGCCAGCAGCCAAGAACCCAGAAGGGAGCAGTTCTTC
TRBJ2-3	TRBV6-2/TRBV6-3	few	-	CASSAPGARTDTQYF	TGTGCCAGCAGTGCCCCCGGGGCCCGCACAGATACGCAGTATTTT